The 26 T cell receptor beta chains reported below all come from one sample, sequenced in a study of blood T cell repertoires in COVID-19. TCRdb keeps only in-frame clones here, not all; method: immunoSEQ multiplex PCR. The sample lists about 110,000 clones, 60% to 85% occurring once. Sequences were obtained from peripheral blood. The receptor set was obtained from a man in his 70s with acute or convalescent COVID-19.

This chain connects TRBV28 to TRBJ1-5; the D gene is possibly TRBD1 (5 bases). CDR3 length: 16 residues. The V gene lost 8 bases and the J gene lost 2 bases, with 19 bases spanning the gap. CDR1 MDHEN and CDR2 SYDVKM come from the germline V gene. This CDR3 is CASRLPLGGGNQPQHF. CDR3 DNA sequence: TGTGCCAGCCGCCTACCGCTCGGGGGGGGCAATCAGCCCCAGCATTTT.

The V call is TRBV19, the J call TRBJ2-1, with TRBD2 matching 11 bases. Germline V gives CDR1 LNHDA, CDR2 SQIVND (reference sequence). CDR3 length: 16 amino acids. The V gene end was trimmed by 3 bases and the J gene end by 7 bases; junction bases not matched to a gene: 8. The CDR3 DNA is TGTGCCAGTAGTATGACGGCTAGCGGGGGGCAAAATGAGCAGTTCTTC. Protein product: CASSMTASGGQNEQFF.

The chain recombines TRBV9 with TRBJ1-5; D is ambiguous. V gave up 4 bases and J gave up 5 bases, with 13 bases separating them. Germline V gene sequence: CDR1 SGDLS, CDR2 YYNGEE. The CDR3 runs 14 residues. CDR3 sequence: CASSIDAGYQPQHF. The CDR3 DNA sequence: TGTGCCAGCAGCATCGATGCGGGGTATCAGCCCCAGCATTTT.

V is TRBV11-2 and J is TRBJ2-5; TRBD2 matches at 11 bases. The germline gives CDR1 SGHAT, CDR2 FQNNGV. The trim removed 7 bases at V and 1 base at J, leaving 8 bases unmatched. This CDR3 comprises 16 residues. CDR3 sequence reads: CASTYLAGGPQETQYF. CDR3 nucleotides: TGTGCCAGCACCTATTTAGCGGGGGGGCCCCAAGAGACCCAGTACTTC.

The chain joins TRBV11-2 to TRBJ2-3; 8 bases fit TRBD1. This CDR3 spans 15 amino acids. Germline loops: CDR1 SGHAT, CDR2 FQNNGV. The trim removed 7 bases at V and 2 bases at J, leaving 8 bases unmatched. The CDR3 sequence: CASNLNRGTTDTQYF. CDR3 nucleotides: TGTGCCAGCAACCTAAACAGGGGGACCACAGATACGCAGTATTTT.

This chain links TRBV3-1 (or the pseudogene TRBV3-2) with TRBJ1-4; D unclear. This CDR3 spans 14 amino acids. Trimming shortened V by 2 bases and J by 5 bases, and 9 bases separated the two germline ends. The V gene's germline CDR1 is LGHDT and CDR2 YNNKEL (reference sequence). CDR3 in DNA: TGTGCCAGCAGCCAACAGGACTGGAATGAAAAACTGTTTTTT. This gives the protein CASSQQDWNEKLFF.

The table lists this clone with a count of one. The CDR3 region has the DNA TGTGCCAGCAGTTTGGGACTAGCGGGGATCACAGATACGCAGTATTTT. Its protein is CASSLGLAGITDTQYF. The chain combines TRBV6-5 with TRBJ2-3; 13 bases line up with TRBD2. Germline V gene data show CDR1 as MNHEY and CDR2 as SVGAGI. The CDR3 has 16 residues. Trimming cost V 4 bases and J 2 bases; bases outside gene matches: 3.

The V call is TRBV5-8, the J call TRBJ2-1; 7 nucleotides match TRBD1. The CDR3 is 15 residues long. Per germline, CDR1 SGHTS and CDR2 YDEGEE. J was trimmed by 6 bases and V by 0 bases; bases with no gene match: 6. The CDR3 protein is CASSLGDRASNEQFF. The CDR3 DNA reads as TGTGCCAGCAGCTTGGGTGACAGGGCTAGCAATGAGCAGTTCTTC.

CDR3 coding DNA: TGTGCCATAACGGGGGGGAATGAAGCTTTCTTT. Translation gives CAITGGNEAFF. The V call is TRBV10-3, the J call TRBJ1-1, with D perhaps matching TRBD1 (5 bases). Germline CDR1 ENHRY, CDR2 SYGVKD. The CDR3 spans 11 residues. V dropped 9 bases and J dropped 7 bases, with 12 bases sitting between them.

The rearrangement links TRBV19 to TRBJ1-6; D is uncertain. V was cut by 6 bases and J by 0 bases, with 9 bases left in between. The CDR3 runs 15 residues. Germline CDR1 LNHDA, CDR2 SQIVND (reference sequence). CDR3 sequence: CASRVGSSYNSPLHF. CDR3 DNA sequence: TGTGCCAGTAGGGTGGGGAGCTCCTATAATTCACCCCTCCACTTT. Combining the CDR3 with reference TRBV19 and TRBJ1-6 gives the whole variable domain DGGITQSPKYLFRKEGQNVTLSCEQNLNHDAMYWYRQDPGQGLRLIYYSQIVNDFQKGDIAEGYSVSREKKESFPLTVTSAQKNPTAFYLCASRVGSSYNSPLHFGNGTRLTVT.

The chain combines TRBV4-3 with TRBJ2-1; 9 nucleotides align to TRBD2. V lost 0 bases to trimming and J lost 12 bases; unmatched junction nucleotides: 12. Germline V gene lookup returns CDR1 LGHNA and CDR2 YSLEER. This CDR3 is 16 amino acids long. CDR3 in DNA: TGCGCCAGCAGCCAAGATCTGAGACTAGCGGCTTCGGGGCAGTTCTTC. Amino acid sequence: CASSQDLRLAASGQFF.

This sequence joins TRBV2 and TRBJ1-5; D possibly corresponds to TRBD1 (5 bases). This CDR3 has 14 residues. The V end was cut by 5 bases, the J end by 5 bases, with 13 bases between. In germline, CDR1 is SNHLY, CDR2 FYNNEI. As DNA, the CDR3 is TGTGCCAGCAGTCTTCAGGGTGTTTATCAGCCCCAGCATTTT. Translating gives CASSLQGVYQPQHF.

V gene TRBV21-1 combines with J gene TRBJ1-1; the table names TRBD1, a call not compared with the DNA. TRBV21-1 is annotated as a pseudogene. The CDR3 has 14 amino acids. CDR3 protein: CASSDKVGPWEAFF. The CDR3 DNA reads TGTGCCAGCAGCGATAAAGTGGGCCCGTGGGAAGCTTTCTTT.

CDR3 protein: CASSQDLGENQPQHF. In DNA, the CDR3 is TGTGCCAGCAGCCAAGATCTCGGAGAAAATCAGCCCCAGCATTTT. V is TRBV3-1 (or the pseudogene TRBV3-2) and J is TRBJ1-5; D not resolved. Looked up from germline, CDR1 is LGHDT and CDR2 is YNNKEL (reference sequence). Trimming left V 0 bases short and J 4 bases short, with 10 bases between. The CDR3 extends over 15 amino acids.

The J gene is TRBJ1-1, the V gene TRBV7-2, with a tentative D call TRBD1 (6 bases). V was pared by 5 bases and J by 13 bases, with 20 bases between. Germline CDR1 and CDR2: SGHTA and FQGNSA. This CDR3 spans 13 amino acids. DNA of the CDR3: TGTGCCAGCAGCATCAGACAGGACGGGCTAGGTTTCTTT. It codes for CASSIRQDGLGFF.

The chain is built from TRBV18 and TRBJ2-2; weak D call: TRBD2 (5 bases). Deletions cut 4 bases from V and 2 bases from J, with 11 bases between. This CDR3 comprises 15 residues. The V gene's germline CDR1 is KGHSH and CDR2 LQKENI. CDR3 in DNA: TGTGCCAGCTCACAAAGCCGGGGAAACACCGGGGAGCTGTTTTTT. Residues: CASSQSRGNTGELFF.

The chain recombines TRBV5-1 with TRBJ2-7, with D unresolved. The CDR3 is 13 amino acids. CDR1 SGHRS and CDR2 YFSETQ come from the germline V gene. V was shortened by 4 bases and J by 0 bases, with 8 bases between the two germline ends. CDR3 nucleotides: TGCGCCAGCAGCAACAGTTACTCCTACGAGCAGTACTTC. Its translation is CASSNSYSYEQYF.

This clone was seen a handful of times. V gene TRBV9 combines with J gene TRBJ1-2, with D possibly TRBD1 on 5 matching bases. This CDR3 spans 16 amino acids. CDR1 and CDR2 (germline): SGDLS, YYNGEE. Trimming shortened V by 4 bases and J by 5 bases, and 21 bases separated the two germline ends. CDR3 amino acids: CASSTWKPPGSYGYTF. The CDR3 DNA follows: TGTGCCAGCAGCACTTGGAAGCCCCCAGGGTCGTATGGCTACACCTTC.

The chain combines TRBV3-1 (or the pseudogene TRBV3-2) with TRBJ1-5; no clear D gene. This CDR3 has 15 residues. Trimming removed 5 bases from V and 0 bases from J, with 11 bases in between. CDR1 and CDR2 from the germline V gene are LGHDT and YNNKEL (reference sequence). The CDR3 coding sequence is TGTGCCAGCAGCGTCACGGTTGATAGCAATCAGCCCCAGCATTTT. Protein product: CASSVTVDSNQPQHF.

V and J are TRBV7-9 and TRBJ1-5; no clear D. The CDR3 consists of 11 residues. Trimming removed 4 bases at V and 9 bases at J, with 7 bases between. The V gene's germline CDR1 is SEHNR and CDR2 FQNEAQ (reference sequence). This chain's CDR3 is CASSSPWPQHF. DNA for the CDR3: TGTGCCAGCAGCTCCCCGTGGCCCCAGCATTTT.

The chain uses TRBV3-1 (or the pseudogene TRBV3-2) and TRBJ2-1, with 12 bases matching TRBD1. The CDR3 runs 15 residues. Germline loops: CDR1 LGHDT, CDR2 YNNKEL (reference sequence). V was pared by 4 bases and J by 4 bases, with 2 bases of the junction left unmatched. The CDR3 coding sequence is TGTGCCAGCAGCCCGGGACAGGGGGCTTACAATGAGCAGTTCTTC. It translates to CASSPGQGAYNEQFF.

This chain connects TRBV3-1 (or the pseudogene TRBV3-2) to TRBJ2-1; the match to TRBD2 covers 14 bases. The V segment lost 0 bases and the J segment 4 bases; nucleotides outside the gene matches: 2. This CDR3 has 17 residues. From germline, CDR1 is LGHDT and CDR2 YNNKEL (reference sequence). CDR3 sequence reads: CASSQDGLAGGYNEQFF. The CDR3 nucleotides are TGTGCCAGCAGCCAAGATGGACTAGCGGGGGGTTACAATGAGCAGTTCTTC.

The V and J genes are TRBV2 and TRBJ2-5, with TRBD2 identical over 9 bases. The V gene end was trimmed by 5 bases and the J gene end by 5 bases; junction bases not matched to a gene: 6. The germline gives CDR1 SNHLY, CDR2 FYNNEI. The CDR3 spans 14 residues. CDR3 sequence (DNA): TGTGCCAGCAGTACGCGGGGGGGCTGGGAGACCCAGTACTTC. Protein sequence: CASSTRGGWETQYF.

There are many counts of this clone. The chain is built from TRBV18 and TRBJ1-1, with a weak D call TRBD1 (5 bases). This CDR3 comprises 14 residues. V shed 2 bases and J shed 0 bases, with 7 bases lying between them. Germline V gene lookup returns CDR1 KGHSH and CDR2 LQKENI. Here the CDR3 DNA reads TGTGCCAGCTCACCAGGAGGGGTGAACACTGAAGCTTTCTTT. The encoded protein is CASSPGGVNTEAFF.

The J gene is TRBJ2-2, the V gene TRBV2; a possible D gene is TRBD2 (5 bases). This CDR3 is 13 amino acids long. Trimming pared 6 bases from V and 6 bases from J, leaving 11 bases between. CDR1 SNHLY and CDR2 FYNNEI come from the germline V gene. CDR3 sequence (DNA): TGTGCCAGCAGCCCCTCGGGGTCCGGGGAGCTGTTTTTT. Encoded protein: CASSPSGSGELFF.

A single count supports this clone. The rearrangement links TRBV7-6 to TRBJ1-5; D is unresolved. The V and J ends lost 5 bases and 1 base respectively, with 9 bases between them. Germline CDR1 is SGHVS and CDR2 is FNYEAQ. This CDR3 spans 14 amino acids. CDR3 loop: CASSPHLSNQPQHF. The CDR3 nucleotides read TGTGCCAGCAGCCCTCACCTAAGCAATCAGCCCCAGCATTTT.